This is a list of T cell receptor beta chains from one sample in a study of shared clonotypes between healthy human individuals. Clones were sequenced by immunoSEQ multiplex PCR, and TCRdb holds only the in-frame ones, with some missing. The sample records about 490,000 clones, 65% to 85% being singletons. The sample taken for sequencing was PBMCs. The receptors derive from a woman in her forties in good health. Some clones in this sample may be carry-over from other donors' samples. Each CDR3 is given with its conserved first and last residue. Each record gives: D gene, J gene, V gene, CDR3 protein. A D gene is named only where the DNA matches it firmly.

D: TRBD2; J: TRBJ2-2; V: TRBV10-3; CDR3: CAISGQTSGAVGTGELFF
D: TRBD1; J: TRBJ2-3; V: TRBV5-8; CDR3: CASSPQGARGAQYF
D: TRBD1; J: TRBJ1-4; V: TRBV6-1; CDR3: CASSEQGGGEKLFF
D: TRBD1; J: TRBJ2-7; V: TRBV6-1; CDR3: CASRPDRDGRYEQYF
D: TRBD1; J: TRBJ2-1; V: TRBV7-2; CDR3: CASSLATTGEVDEQFF
D: .; J: TRBJ1-1; V: TRBV6-5; CDR3: CASSYVGTEAFF
D: TRBD2; J: TRBJ2-7; V: TRBV28; CDR3: CASKVGGSYEQYF
D: TRBD1; J: TRBJ2-3; V: TRBV7-8; CDR3: CASSPGQGVSTDTQYF
D: TRBD2; J: TRBJ2-1; V: TRBV30; CDR3: CAWSQGLAETNEQFF
D: .; J: TRBJ2-7; V: TRBV27; CDR3: CASSWDSLSPYEQYF
D: TRBD2; J: TRBJ2-2; V: TRBV4-1; CDR3: CASSHETASGRAGTGELFF
D: .; J: TRBJ1-1; V: TRBV7-3; CDR3: CASSSSHGRGTEAFF
D: .; J: TRBJ1-3; V: TRBV19; CDR3: CATAGAHGNTIYF
D: .; J: TRBJ2-1; V: TRBV5-1; CDR3: CASSLDSPENNEQFF
D: TRBD1; J: TRBJ2-7; V: TRBV7-9; CDR3: CASSDKFRTGDYEQYF
D: .; J: TRBJ1-1; V: TRBV28; CDR3: CASSFHSLNTEAFF
D: TRBD2; J: TRBJ2-2; V: TRBV7-8; CDR3: CASSLAASGNTGELFF
D: .; J: TRBJ1-1; V: TRBV11-2; CDR3: CASSLVGGANTEAFF
D: .; J: TRBJ1-1; V: TRBV6-1; CDR3: CASSEIGATEAFF
D: .; J: TRBJ1-3; V: TRBV28; CDR3: CASSQPSGNTIYF
D: TRBD2; J: TRBJ2-7; V: TRBV27; CDR3: CASNPRRELNEQYF
D: TRBD1; J: TRBJ1-1; V: TRBV18; CDR3: CASSPQGARNTEAFF
D: .; J: TRBJ2-1; V: TRBV11-2; CDR3: CASRGYTHSDEQFF
D: TRBD1; J: TRBJ2-3; V: TRBV7-2; CDR3: CASSNQGTGPITDTQYF
D: .; J: TRBJ1-1; V: TRBV2; CDR3: CASSGQTQGTEAFF
D: TRBD2; J: TRBJ2-2; V: TRBV7-2; CDR3: CASSAIAGVNTGELFF
D: TRBD1; J: TRBJ1-1; V: TRBV19; CDR3: CASSPDRGGTEAFF
D: .; J: TRBJ2-1; V: TRBV5-4; CDR3: CASSLSYYGMYNEQFF
D: .; J: TRBJ1-2; V: TRBV10-3; CDR3: CAIKQGSGYGYTF
D: .; J: TRBJ2-3; V: TRBV14; CDR3: CASSRRQAGDTQYF
D: .; J: TRBJ2-3; V: TRBV28; CDR3: CASRGDLPSTDTQYF
D: TRBD1; J: TRBJ2-1; V: TRBV5-1; CDR3: CASSPRPGQVYNEQFF
D: .; J: TRBJ1-1; V: TRBV18; CDR3: CASSRDSEAFF
D: .; J: TRBJ2-1; V: TRBV7-9; CDR3: CASSPGTTGLKYNEQFF
D: TRBD2; J: TRBJ2-1; V: TRBV7-9; CDR3: CASSFLAGGNNEQFF
D: .; J: TRBJ2-5; V: TRBV7-7; CDR3: CASSPPGGETQYF
D: .; J: TRBJ2-1; V: TRBV7-3; CDR3: CASSSGTPYNEQFF
D: .; J: TRBJ1-5; V: TRBV30; CDR3: CAWSTGRPGSLYQPQHF
D: TRBD1; J: TRBJ2-6; V: TRBV28; CDR3: CASSLLGQRSGANVLTF
D: TRBD2; J: TRBJ2-1; V: TRBV7-3; CDR3: CASSQGPGLANNEQFF
D: .; J: TRBJ2-7; V: TRBV7-7; CDR3: CASSLDWVGEQYF
D: .; J: TRBJ2-3; V: TRBV7-2; CDR3: CASSLAGSSVPDTQYF
D: .; J: TRBJ1-5; V: TRBV19; CDR3: CASSIGRGISQPQHF
D: .; J: TRBJ1-2; V: TRBV30; CDR3: CAWRTTANYGYTF
D: TRBD1; J: TRBJ2-7; V: TRBV4-2; CDR3: CASSPGQDYEQYF
D: TRBD2; J: TRBJ2-7; V: TRBV18; CDR3: CASSTTSGNEQYF
D: TRBD1; J: TRBJ1-5; V: TRBV28; CDR3: CASSLWATGAGQPQHF
D: .; J: TRBJ2-7; V: TRBV9; CDR3: CASSVGGQRYEQYF
D: .; J: TRBJ1-5; V: TRBV27; CDR3: CASSPLNQPQHF
D: .; J: TRBJ2-1; V: TRBV20-1; CDR3: CSARRVNEQFF
D: .; J: TRBJ1-2; V: TRBV7-9; CDR3: CASSLEGRGMEGYTF
D: TRBD1; J: TRBJ2-3; V: TRBV7-9; CDR3: CASSSAGTADTQYF
D: .; J: TRBJ1-2; V: TRBV5-6; CDR3: CASSLVSAGGYTF